Listed here are 12 T cell receptor beta chains from one sample, sequenced in a study of blood T cell repertoires in COVID-19. The repertoire was sequenced with immunoSEQ multiplex PCR; TCRdb's copy has only in-frame clones and lacks some. The profile covers 270,000 or so clones, with around 93% appearing a single time and approximately 3% taken by the ten largest. Source material: PBMCs or T cells enriched from blood (not recorded which). These receptors were taken from a man aged 35 to 55 who had been exposed to COVID-19.

This chain links TRBV10-1 with TRBJ2-4; a possible D gene is TRBD2 (6 bases). Germline V lookup: CDR1 WNHNN, CDR2 SYGVQD (reference sequence). This CDR3 has 13 residues. Deletions cut 2 bases from V and 4 bases from J, with 6 bases between. The chain's CDR3 is CASSEGGKNIQYF. In DNA form, the CDR3 reads TGCGCCAGCAGTGAGGGGGGGAAAAACATTCAGTACTTC.

This clone has a single count. This chain uses TRBV13 with TRBJ1-2; D is unresolved. This CDR3 is 14 amino acids long. Germline values: CDR1 PRHDT, CDR2 FYEKMQ (reference sequence). Trimming pared 3 bases from V and 3 bases from J, leaving 11 bases between. The CDR3 bases are TGTGCCAGCAGCTTTGGTGGTGGAGACTATGGCTACACCTTC. Its translation: CASSFGGGDYGYTF.

The chain uses TRBV19 and TRBJ1-2; D may be TRBD1 (5 bases). This CDR3 region has 12 residues. Germline V CDR1 and CDR2: LNHDA, SQIVND (reference sequence). Trimming stripped 6 bases from V and 8 bases from J, with 13 bases between. The CDR3 here is CASSSRDWGYTF. CDR3 DNA: TGTGCCAGTAGCTCACGGGACTGGGGCTACACCTTC. The full variable domain, with the rest looked up from reference TRBV19 and TRBJ1-2, is DGGITQSPKYLFRKEGQNVTLSCEQNLNHDAMYWYRQDPGQGLRLIYYSQIVNDFQKGDIAEGYSVSREKKESFPLTVTSAQKNPTAFYLCASSSRDWGYTFGSGTRLTVV.

J is TRBJ1-4 and V is TRBV18, with 9 bases matching TRBD1. Germline V gives CDR1 KGHSH, CDR2 LQKENI. This CDR3 has 14 amino acids. V lost 5 bases to trimming and J lost 5 bases; unmatched junction nucleotides: 3. CDR3 amino acids: CASSYGTGNEKLFF. For the CDR3, the DNA is TGTGCCAGCTCATACGGGACAGGGAATGAAAAACTGTTTTTT.

This clone appeared once. The gene calls are TRBV6-5 and TRBJ1-2, with 9 bases fitting TRBD1. CDR1 is MNHEY and CDR2 is SVGAGI in the germline V gene. J was trimmed by 6 bases and V by 8 bases; bases with no gene match: 13. The CDR3 runs to 15 residues. The chain's CDR3 is CASLGYDRGLNGYTF. CDR3 bases: TGTGCCAGCCTAGGGTATGACAGGGGGTTAAATGGCTACACCTTC.

V is TRBV28 and J is TRBJ1-2; TRBD1 matches 10 bases. CDR1 and CDR2 from the germline V gene are MDHEN and SYDVKM. The CDR3 sequence is 14 residues long. The J segment lost 3 bases and the V segment lost 6 bases, leaving 4 bases of the junction unmatched. CDR3 bases: TGTGCCAGCAGATGGACAGGGGGGGACTATGGCTACACCTTC. This encodes CASRWTGGDYGYTF.

The chain combines TRBV5-6 with TRBJ1-6; no firm D call. The CDR3 covers 12 residues. With 0 bases removed from V and 10 bases from J, the gap between germline ends came to 5 bases. Per the germline V gene, CDR1 is SGHDT and CDR2 is YYEEEE. The CDR3 is CASSLDRSPLHF. The CDR3 nucleotides read TGTGCCAGCAGCTTGGACCGGTCACCCCTCCACTTT.

This clone was picked up one time. The J gene is TRBJ1-6, the V gene TRBV11-2; D is uncertain. Germline V gene lookup returns CDR1 SGHAT and CDR2 FQNNGV. V was trimmed by 7 bases and J by 3 bases, leaving 7 bases between them. This CDR3 has 13 amino acids. The CDR3 sequence is CASTEGYNSPLHF. The CDR3, as DNA: TGTGCCAGCACGGAGGGCTATAATTCACCCCTCCACTTT.

J is TRBJ2-5 and V is TRBV11-2; 7 nucleotides match TRBD2. The CDR3 contains 18 residues. After removal of 1 base from V and 3 bases from J, the junction contained 14 bases not matched to a gene. Germline-derived CDR1 and CDR2 are SGHAT and FQNNGV. The CDR3, as DNA: TGTGCCAGCAGCTTAGCCTATGATTTGGGGCTAGCGGAAGAGACCCAGTACTTC. It codes for CASSLAYDLGLAEETQYF.

The V and J genes are TRBV7-2 and TRBJ1-2; D possibly corresponds to TRBD1 (5 bases). Germline V gene lookup returns CDR1 SGHTA and CDR2 FQGNSA. Trimming left V 4 bases short and J 6 bases short, with 21 bases between. The CDR3 sequence is 16 residues long. The DNA for the CDR3 is TGTGCCAGCAGCTCGAAGGGGTTGGGAAAAAGTGATGGCTACACCTTC. Its translation is CASSSKGLGKSDGYTF.

The sample holds one count of this clone. The V gene is TRBV5-1, the J gene TRBJ2-5, with 7 bases lining up with TRBD2. CDR1 is SGHRS and CDR2 is YFSETQ in the germline V gene. The V segment lost 3 bases and the J segment 6 bases; nucleotides outside the gene matches: 5. The CDR3 is made up of 13 amino acids. This CDR3 is CASSWEGRQTQYF. CDR3 nucleotides: TGCGCCAGCAGCTGGGAGGGTCGGCAGACCCAGTACTTC.

A few counts support this clone. J is TRBJ2-7 and V is TRBV4-1; 8 bases line up with TRBD2. The J segment lost 5 bases and the V segment lost 4 bases, leaving 16 bases of the junction unmatched. The CDR3 consists of 17 residues. Germline CDR1 reads MGHRA; CDR2 reads YSYEKL. CDR3 protein: CASSRLSGTSDTNEQYF. The DNA for the CDR3 is TGCGCCAGCAGCCGATTGTCCGGGACTAGTGATACGAACGAGCAGTACTTC.